What follows describes a single T cell receptor (beta chain). Its antigen remains unknown. This sample stems from a study of T cell responses to AZD1222 COVID-19 vaccine. Study-wide results and limits: Clonal diversity may have been underestimated, and the donors were mostly white British, with more females than males. It was only after the peak T cell response that any repertoires were sampled.

TCRdb's copy holds only in-frame clones and misses some; the assay was immunoSEQ multiplex PCR. The sample shows about 79,000 clones, over 75% of them seen only once. Germline CDR1 is SGHDT and CDR2 is YYEEEE. V shed 0 bases, J shed 6 bases, and the junction held 2 bases outside the gene matches. This CDR3 is 15 amino acids long. V is TRBV5-6 and J is TRBJ2-2, with 10 bases aligning to TRBD2. The sequencing here drew on peripheral blood, taken on day 0 of AZD1222 vaccination. The TCR sequence derives from an adult in good health. The CDR3 DNA reads TGTGCCAGCAGCTTGGGGCTAGCGGGGGCCGGGGAGCTGTTTTTT. It is translated as CASSLGLAGAGELFF.